This entry lists 19 T cell receptor beta chains sequenced from one sample in a study of CD8 T cells in Susac syndrome. Random hexamers were used to reverse transcribe the RNA input (roughly 0.5 to 1 ug). TCRdb redid the calling of the immunoSEQ multiplex PCR reads with MiXCR, one entry per CDR3 protein. The top ten hold approximately 0.08% of the sample, which has roughly 140,000 distinct CDR3 sequences, under 97% seen once. The sample was CD4+ T cells from PBMCs. The receptors derive from a human donor with Susac syndrome.

This chain uses TRBV5-6 with TRBJ2-5; 8 bases match TRBD2. From germline, CDR1 is SGHDT and CDR2 YYEEEE. CDR3 length: 15 residues. V was clipped by 0 bases and J by 4 bases; unmatched bases: 5. DNA for the CDR3: TGTGCCAGCAGCTTGGGCGGGAGGTCTGCAGAGACCCAGTACTTC. The encoded protein is CASSLGGRSAETQYF.

This chain uses TRBV7-9 with TRBJ2-1, with 9 bases matching TRBD1. The J segment lost 7 bases and the V segment lost 3 bases, leaving 13 bases of the junction unmatched. Germline V lookup: CDR1 SEHNR, CDR2 FQNEAQ (reference sequence). The CDR3 consists of 17 residues. CDR3 protein: CASSFTYRGRGDNEQFF. In DNA form, the CDR3 reads TGTGCCAGCAGCTTTACGTACAGGGGGCGCGGAGATAATGAGCAGTTCTTC.

This sequence joins TRBV29-1 and TRBJ1-1, with D perhaps TRBD1 (5 bases). CDR1 SQVTM and CDR2 ANQGSEA come from the germline V gene. V was cut by 5 bases and J by 1 base, with 11 bases left in between. The CDR3 covers 13 residues. Here the CDR3 reads CSVSRQQNTEAFF. In nucleotides, the CDR3 is TGCAGCGTTTCACGACAGCAGAACACTGAAGCTTTCTTT.

The chain recombines TRBV5-6 with TRBJ1-5, with unresolved D. Trimming cost V 10 bases and J 5 bases, with 19 bases left between them. Germline-derived CDR1 and CDR2 are SGHDT and YYEEEE. The CDR3 is made up of 14 amino acids. The CDR3 DNA reads TGTGCCCGAGACTATTTGGGTCGTGATCAGCCCCAGCATTTT. It codes for CARDYLGRDQPQHF.

This sequence joins TRBV6-1 and TRBJ2-5; possible D gene TRBD2, 6 bases. V was clipped by 0 bases and J by 5 bases, with 19 bases between them. This CDR3 contains 17 residues. Looked up from germline, CDR1 is MNHNS and CDR2 is SASEGT. The CDR3 nucleotides read TGTGCCAGCAGTGAAGCACAGTGGAGGGTTAGGATGGAGACCCAGTACTTC. This sequence encodes CASSEAQWRVRMETQYF.

The chain joins TRBV20-1 to TRBJ1-5, with D perhaps matching TRBD1 (5 bases). The V end was cut by 2 bases, the J end by 2 bases, with 10 bases between. Germline V gene data show CDR1 as DFQATT and CDR2 as SNEGSKA (reference sequence). This CDR3 has 14 residues. CDR3 bases: TGCAGTGCTAGACCCCAGGGAGGCAATCAGCCCCAGCATTTT. Protein: CSARPQGGNQPQHF.

This rearrangement joins TRBV7-9 to TRBJ2-7, with a tentative D call TRBD1 (7 bases). The CDR3 extends over 15 amino acids. The germline gives CDR1 SEHNR, CDR2 FQNEAQ (reference sequence). With 5 bases removed from V and 7 bases from J, the gap between germline ends came to 21 bases. The CDR3 sequence: CASSPSGRGALEQYF. The CDR3 nucleotides read TGTGCCAGCAGCCCCTCAGGCAGGGGGGCCTTGGAGCAGTACTTC.

V is TRBV20-1 and J is TRBJ2-1, with a possible D match to TRBD1 (5 bases). V gave up 2 bases and J gave up 7 bases, with 18 bases separating them. Looked up from germline, CDR1 is DFQATT and CDR2 is SNEGSKA (reference sequence). The CDR3 runs to 15 residues. The CDR3 DNA reads TGCAGTGCTAGATCGTGGGGCGACCGTGGTAATGAGCAGTTCTTC. It translates to CSARSWGDRGNEQFF.

This chain connects TRBV12-3 or TRBV12-4 to TRBJ2-7; TRBD1 aligns across 9 bases. This CDR3 spans 15 amino acids. Unmatched junction bases numbered 10, after V lost 5 bases and J lost 5 bases. CDR3 in amino acids: CASSHTPGQGNEQYF. Written as DNA, the CDR3 is TGTGCCAGCAGTCACACCCCGGGACAGGGTAACGAGCAGTACTTC.

The chain has TRBV28 and TRBJ1-5; D not certain. This CDR3 is built from 11 residues. V was clipped by 6 bases and J by 10 bases, with 10 bases between them. CDR1 is MDHEN, CDR2 SYDVKM, per germline. In nucleotides, the CDR3 is TGTGCCAGCAGCCCCCGGGGACCCCAGCATTTT. Its protein is CASSPRGPQHF. The full variable domain, completed using reference TRBV28 and TRBJ1-5, is DVKVTQSSRYLVKRTGEKVFLECVQDMDHENMFWYRQDPGLGLRLIYFSYDVKMKEKGDIPEGYSVSREKKERFSLILESASTNQTSMYLCASSPRGPQHFGDGTRLSIL.

J is TRBJ1-1 and V is TRBV6-5; D unresolved. The CDR3 consists of 13 residues. Trimming removed 2 bases from V and 0 bases from J, with 4 bases in between. Germline V gene lookup returns CDR1 MNHEY and CDR2 SVGAGI. Written as DNA, the CDR3 is TGTGCCAGCAGTTACCAAGTGAACACTGAAGCTTTCTTT. Protein sequence: CASSYQVNTEAFF.

This clonotype was detected only once. V and J are TRBV27 and TRBJ1-2, with D possibly matching TRBD1 (6 bases). This CDR3 is built from 12 residues. From germline, CDR1 is MNHEY and CDR2 SMNVEV (reference sequence). Trimming shortened V by 8 bases and J by 7 bases, and 14 bases separated the two germline ends. The CDR3 bases are TGTGCCAGCGGAACTTACAGGGCTGGCTACACCTTC. Translated, it gives CASGTYRAGYTF.

This chain links TRBV5-1 with TRBJ2-5; D gene ambiguous. The V end was cut by 5 bases, the J end by 2 bases, with 4 bases between. The CDR3 sequence is 11 residues long. Per germline, CDR1 SGHRS and CDR2 YFSETQ. DNA for the CDR3: TGCGCCAGCAGAATTCAAGAGACCCAGTACTTC. Translation gives CASRIQETQYF.

The CDR3 is CTSRVSGNSNQPQHF. CDR3 nucleotides: TGCACCAGCAGAGTTTCGGGGAACAGCAATCAGCCCCAGCATTTT. The chain joins TRBV1 to TRBJ1-5. TRBV1 constitutes a pseudogene. This CDR3 has 15 residues.

This chain uses TRBV29-1 with TRBJ2-2, with unresolved D. With 5 bases removed from V and 1 base from J, the gap between germline ends came to 5 bases. There are 12 residues in the CDR3. Germline CDR1 SQVTM, CDR2 ANQGSEA. The CDR3 here is CSVWENTGELFF. The CDR3 nucleotides read TGCAGCGTTTGGGAGAACACCGGGGAGCTGTTTTTT.

The rearrangement uses TRBV12-3 or TRBV12-4 and TRBJ2-5, with D perhaps given as TRBD1 or TRBD2 (6 bases each). The CDR3 has 14 residues. Trimming took off 3 bases at V and 5 bases at J, with 13 bases between the two ends. The chain's CDR3 is CASSFTGGVETQYF. The CDR3, as DNA: TGTGCCAGCAGTTTTACCGGGGGCGTCGAGACCCAGTACTTC.

The chain employs TRBV9 and TRBJ2-7; unclear D gene. The CDR3 sequence is 13 residues long. V lost 4 bases to trimming and J lost 4 bases, with 12 bases between them. From germline, CDR1 is SGDLS and CDR2 YYNGEE. The CDR3 here is CASSPSEPYEQYF. As DNA, the CDR3 is TGTGCCAGCAGCCCATCGGAACCTTACGAGCAGTACTTC.

V usage is TRBV5-1 and J usage is TRBJ1-1; D not resolved. The CDR3 is 15 residues long. Looked up from germline, CDR1 is SGHRS and CDR2 is YFSETQ. V was cut by 0 bases and J by 6 bases, with 15 bases left in between. CDR3 protein: CASSLGPDGVAEAFF. The CDR3 bases are TGCGCCAGCAGCTTGGGACCTGATGGTGTGGCTGAAGCTTTCTTT. The full variable domain, in which reference TRBV5-1 and TRBJ1-1 provide the parts outside the CDR3, is KAGVTQTPRYLIKTRGQQVTLSCSPISGHRSVSWYQQTPGQGLQFLFEYFSETQRNKGNFPGRFSGRQFSNSRSEMNVSTLELGDSALYLCASSLGPDGVAEAFFGQGTRLTVV.

The chain joins TRBV7-2 to TRBJ1-2; D might be TRBD1 (5 bases). Looked up from germline, CDR1 is SGHTA and CDR2 is FQGNSA. The ends were cut back, 5 bases at V and 5 bases at J, with 12 bases in the middle. The CDR3 is made up of 13 amino acids. CDR3 in DNA: TGTGCCAGCAGCACCCAAGGGGCATATGGCTACACCTTC. Translating gives CASSTQGAYGYTF.